Sequencing of this T cell receptor (beta chain) was carried out in a study of shared clonotypes between healthy human individuals. The study's findings and limits: When compared with the clonotypes that were shared by all four sorted-subset donors, the non-shared clonotypes turned out to have lower generation probabilities.

Comment on this clone: Its antigen remains unknown.

Data came from immunoSEQ multiplex PCR; TCRdb stores just in-frame clones and leaves some out. The table has roughly 2.2 million clones, approximately 93% seen once. The sample comprised naive CD4+ T cells from PBMCs. Subset reported: CD45RA+ positively selected. The source is a man younger than 30 in good health. Some clones in this sample may be carry-over from other donors' samples.

The CDR3 DNA sequence: TGTGCCAGCAGCTTAGGGGCGTGGCGGGAGCCAGCCAAAAACATTCAGTACTTC. Its translation: CASSLGAWREPAKNIQYF. The rearrangement links TRBV7-2 to TRBJ2-4, with 7 bases aligning to TRBD2. This CDR3 contains 18 residues. CDR1 is SGHTA and CDR2 is FQGNSA in the germline V gene. Germline trimming cut 1 base from V and 0 bases from J; bases unmatched to any gene: 9.